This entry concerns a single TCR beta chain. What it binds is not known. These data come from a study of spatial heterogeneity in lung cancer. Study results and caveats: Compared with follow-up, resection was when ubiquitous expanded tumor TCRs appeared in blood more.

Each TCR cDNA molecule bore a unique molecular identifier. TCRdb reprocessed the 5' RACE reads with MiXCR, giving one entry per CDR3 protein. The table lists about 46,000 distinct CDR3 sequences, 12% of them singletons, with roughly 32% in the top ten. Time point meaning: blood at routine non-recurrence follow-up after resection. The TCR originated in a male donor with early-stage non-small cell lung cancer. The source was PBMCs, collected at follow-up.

As DNA, the CDR3 is TGCGCCAGCAGCCAACCCGAGAGGGGTGAGCAGTTCTTC. Translated, it gives CASSQPERGEQFF. The chain uses TRBV4-3 and TRBJ2-1; either TRBD1 or TRBD2 may supply D (5 bases each). The CDR3 is 13 amino acids. Trimming stripped 2 bases from V and 9 bases from J, with 11 bases between. Germline CDR1 reads LGHNA; CDR2 reads YSLEER.